These 29 T cell receptor beta chains originate from one sample sequenced in a study of shared clonotypes between healthy human individuals. TCRdb's table, derived via immunoSEQ multiplex PCR, lists solely in-frame clones and lacks some. Of fewer than 600,000 clones listed, about four fifths were seen once; the top ten hold under 15%. The source material was PBMCs. These receptors all stem from a middle-aged woman in good health. Some clones in this sample may be carry-over from other donors' samples.

This clone was detected only a few times. This rearrangement joins TRBV18 to TRBJ1-1; tentatively, D is TRBD1 (6 bases). V was cut by 0 bases and J by 1 base, with 12 bases left in between. Germline V CDR1 and CDR2: KGHSH, LQKENI. The CDR3 length is 16 residues. The DNA for the CDR3 is TGTGCCAGCTCACCACCCCGCAGGACAGAGAACACTGAAGCTTTCTTT. It translates to CASSPPRRTENTEAFF.

This sequence joins TRBV7-6 and TRBJ2-1, with 8 nucleotides matching TRBD2. The length of the CDR3 is 16 residues. Germline V lookup: CDR1 SGHVS, CDR2 FNYEAQ. With V trimmed by 5 bases and J by 0 bases, 6 bases remained unmatched. CDR3 sequence reads: CASSAIAGNSYNEQFF. CDR3 nucleotides: TGTGCCAGCAGCGCCATAGCGGGGAACTCCTACAATGAGCAGTTCTTC. The full variable domain, with the rest looked up from reference TRBV7-6 and TRBJ2-1, is GAGVSQSPRYKVTKRGQDVALRCDPISGHVSLYWYRQALGQGPEFLTYFNYEAQQDKSGLPNDRFSAERPEGSISTLTIQRTEQRDSAMYRCASSAIAGNSYNEQFFGPGTRLTVL.

This sequence joins TRBV5-8 and TRBJ2-3; 8 nucleotides line up with TRBD2. The germline V gene has CDR1 SGHTS and CDR2 YDEGEE. This CDR3 is built from 16 residues. Losses at the gene ends were 2 bases for V and 0 bases for J; bases not matched to a gene: 5. CDR3 sequence reads: CASSLAGRASTDTQYF. The CDR3 nucleotides read TGTGCCAGCAGCTTAGCCGGGAGGGCCAGCACAGATACGCAGTATTTT.

The chain joins TRBV7-6 to TRBJ2-1, with 13 bases lining up with TRBD2. J was trimmed by 9 bases and V by 1 base; bases with no gene match: 6. The CDR3 has 16 amino acids. The germline V gene has CDR1 SGHVS and CDR2 FNYEAQ. CDR3 nucleotides: TGTGCCAGCAGCTTAGTAACTAGCGGGAGGGCAGGTGAGCAGTTCTTC. Encoded protein: CASSLVTSGRAGEQFF. The variable domain in full, with the rest retrieved from reference TRBV7-6 and TRBJ2-1, is GAGVSQSPRYKVTKRGQDVALRCDPISGHVSLYWYRQALGQGPEFLTYFNYEAQQDKSGLPNDRFSAERPEGSISTLTIQRTEQRDSAMYRCASSLVTSGRAGEQFFGPGTRLTVL.

This clone occurred a few times. This chain joins TRBV21-1 and TRBJ1-4. TRBV21-1 is recorded as a pseudogene. CDR3 length: 15 residues. The CDR3 is CASSPPGTDNEKLFF. The CDR3 DNA sequence: TGTGCCAGCAGCCCTCCCGGGACGGATAATGAAAAACTGTTTTTT.

V is TRBV30 and J is TRBJ2-1, with D perhaps TRBD1 (5 bases). This CDR3 region has 18 residues. The ends were cut back, 0 bases at V and 2 bases at J, with 20 bases in the middle. Germline V gene data show CDR1 as GTSNPN and CDR2 as SVGIG (reference sequence). The chain's CDR3 is CAWSVDRTRQQTYNEQFF. For the CDR3, the DNA is TGTGCCTGGAGTGTAGACAGAACTCGACAACAGACCTACAATGAGCAGTTCTTC.

The sample holds a few counts of this clone. The J gene is TRBJ1-2, the V gene TRBV7-8; D might be TRBD1 (5 bases). CDR1 and CDR2 from the germline V gene are SGHVS and FQNEAQ. CDR3 length: 13 amino acids. V was trimmed by 2 bases and J by 8 bases, leaving 12 bases between them. CDR3 residues: CASSLYGGEGYTF. The DNA of the CDR3 is TGTGCCAGCAGCTTATACGGGGGAGAAGGCTACACCTTC. Drawing the rest from reference TRBV7-8 and TRBJ1-2, the complete variable domain is GAGVSQSPRYKVAKRGQDVALRCDPISGHVSLFWYQQALGQGPEFLTYFQNEAQLDKSGLPSDRFFAERPEGSVSTLKIQRTQQEDSAVYLCASSLYGGEGYTFGSGTRLTVV.

The J gene is TRBJ2-3, the V gene TRBV5-1; D is undetermined. This CDR3 has 14 amino acids. Trimming removed 3 bases from V and 4 bases from J, with 12 bases in between. CDR1 and CDR2 (germline): SGHRS, YFSETQ. CDR3 sequence: CASSSHVQADTQYF. CDR3 nucleotides: TGCGCCAGCAGCTCCCACGTTCAAGCAGATACGCAGTATTTT. Complete variable domain (other parts from reference TRBV5-1 and TRBJ2-3): KAGVTQTPRYLIKTRGQQVTLSCSPISGHRSVSWYQQTPGQGLQFLFEYFSETQRNKGNFPGRFSGRQFSNSRSEMNVSTLELGDSALYLCASSSHVQADTQYFGPGTRLTVL.

The chain carries TRBV18 and TRBJ2-6; no clear D. Germline V gene sequence: CDR1 KGHSH, CDR2 LQKENI. The germline V and J ends were trimmed by 2 bases and 4 bases, with 27 bases remaining between them. The CDR3 loop spans 21 amino acids. The CDR3 DNA follows: TGTGCCAGCTCACCATTTGGCCCCTCCACAGCTTTCAGGCCGGGGGCCAACGTCCTGACTTTC. This sequence encodes CASSPFGPSTAFRPGANVLTF. Complete variable domain (other parts from reference TRBV18 and TRBJ2-6): NAGVMQNPRHLVRRRGQEARLRCSPMKGHSHVYWYRQLPEEGLKFMVYLQKENIIDESGMPKERFSAEFPKEGPSILRIQQVVRGDSAAYFCASSPFGPSTAFRPGANVLTFGAGSRLTVL.

The CDR3 nucleotides are TGTGCCAGCAGCGGGAGTGAGCAGTTCTTC. The encoded protein is CASSGSEQFF. The rearrangement joins TRBV7-9 to TRBJ2-1, with D perhaps matching TRBD2 (5 bases). CDR1 SEHNR and CDR2 FQNEAQ come from the germline V gene (reference sequence). V lost 5 bases, J lost 9 bases, and 5 bases lay in between. The CDR3 is made up of 10 amino acids.

The chain employs TRBV18 and TRBJ1-1, with a tentative D call TRBD1 (5 bases). The V gene's germline CDR1 is KGHSH and CDR2 LQKENI. Trimming took off 2 bases at V and 4 bases at J, with 11 bases between the two ends. The CDR3 contains 14 residues. In DNA, the CDR3 is TGTGCCAGCTCACCAGCCCCCCAGGGCACTGAAGCTTTCTTT. Amino acid sequence: CASSPAPQGTEAFF. Together with reference TRBV18 and TRBJ1-1, the CDR3 gives the full variable domain: NAGVMQNPRHLVRRRGQEARLRCSPMKGHSHVYWYRQLPEEGLKFMVYLQKENIIDESGMPKERFSAEFPKEGPSILRIQQVVRGDSAAYFCASSPAPQGTEAFFGQGTRLTVV.

V gene TRBV7-9 combines with J gene TRBJ2-3; 7 bases are shared with TRBD2. Germline values: CDR1 SEHNR, CDR2 FQNEAQ (reference sequence). With 6 bases clipped from V and 4 bases from J, the junction kept 16 bases outside the gene matches. CDR3 length: 17 amino acids. The CDR3 region has the DNA TGTGCCAGCAGTCACTCCTCTAGCGGCCCGCACCCAGATACGCAGTATTTT. Amino acids: CASSHSSSGPHPDTQYF.

V gene TRBV20-1 combines with J gene TRBJ2-7; tentative D call: TRBD1 (5 bases). Germline CDR1 and CDR2: DFQATT and SNEGSKA (reference sequence). The CDR3 totals 11 residues. The V and J ends lost 4 bases and 5 bases respectively, with 9 bases between them. CDR3 nucleotide sequence: TGCAGTGCTACCAGGGTACACGAGCAGTACTTC. It yields the protein CSATRVHEQYF.

The CDR3 DNA reads TGTGCCTGGAAAGTCTCGGGCGCCACTGAAGCTTTCTTT. The encoded protein is CAWKVSGATEAFF. This sequence joins TRBV30 and TRBJ1-1; D remains unclear. This CDR3 contains 13 residues. V was cut by 4 bases and J by 4 bases, with 13 bases left in between. CDR1 and CDR2 (germline): GTSNPN, SVGIG (reference sequence).

This clone was detected many times. The chain couples TRBV19 to TRBJ2-5; 8 bases fit TRBD2. Germline V lookup: CDR1 LNHDA, CDR2 SQIVND (reference sequence). The CDR3 sequence is 16 residues long. Trimming cost V 5 bases and J 2 bases; bases outside gene matches: 10. The CDR3 loop reads CASSYTGGADQETQYF. The DNA of the CDR3 is TGTGCCAGTAGTTATACCGGGGGGGCCGATCAAGAGACCCAGTACTTC. The whole variable domain, filled in from reference TRBV19 and TRBJ2-5, reads DGGITQSPKYLFRKEGQNVTLSCEQNLNHDAMYWYRQDPGQGLRLIYYSQIVNDFQKGDIAEGYSVSREKKESFPLTVTSAQKNPTAFYLCASSYTGGADQETQYFGPGTRLLVL.

This clone turned up a few times. DNA for the CDR3: TGCAGCGTTTGCAACGACAGGTCCTCCTACAATGAGCAGTTCTTC. It specifies CSVCNDRSSYNEQFF. V and J are TRBV29-1 and TRBJ2-1; tentatively, D is TRBD1 (6 bases). The length of the CDR3 is 15 residues. V was clipped by 5 bases and J by 0 bases, with 14 bases between them. Germline loops: CDR1 SQVTM, CDR2 ANQGSEA.

V is TRBV9 and J is TRBJ2-1; tentatively, D is TRBD2 (6 bases). Germline CDR1 reads SGDLS; CDR2 reads YYNGEE. The CDR3 extends over 14 amino acids. Trimming cost V 6 bases and J 0 bases, with 10 bases left between them. For the CDR3, the DNA is TGTGCCAGCAATCGGGAGAGCTCCTACAATGAGCAGTTCTTC. This sequence encodes CASNRESSYNEQFF.

The rearrangement uses TRBV6-5 and TRBJ2-1, with 10 bases identical to TRBD1. After removal of 10 bases from V and 4 bases from J, the junction contained 4 bases not matched to a gene. The CDR3 runs 13 residues. Germline CDR1 MNHEY, CDR2 SVGAGI. The CDR3 DNA reads as TGTGCCACCCAGGACAGGGGGTACAATGAGCAGTTCTTC. It codes for CATQDRGYNEQFF.

The rearrangement joins TRBV11-3 to TRBJ2-2, with 9 bases matching TRBD1. The CDR3 sequence is 14 residues long. The J segment lost 6 bases and the V segment lost 5 bases, leaving 4 bases of the junction unmatched. Germline V gene sequence: CDR1 SGHNT, CDR2 YENEEA. The CDR3: CASSPRQGAGELFF. Here the CDR3 DNA reads TGTGCCAGCAGCCCTAGACAGGGGGCCGGGGAGCTGTTTTTT.

The V gene is TRBV27, the J gene TRBJ1-1; no definite D call. Germline V gene sequence: CDR1 MNHEY, CDR2 SMNVEV (reference sequence). This CDR3 is 15 amino acids long. Deletions cut 6 bases from V and 1 base from J, with 15 bases between. The CDR3 reads CASRHNNDPNTEAFF. CDR3 bases: TGTGCCAGCAGACACAATAACGACCCGAACACTGAAGCTTTCTTT.

This clone was counted a single time. The chain couples TRBV28 to TRBJ2-4, with D possibly matching TRBD2 (5 bases). V gave up 1 base and J gave up 15 bases, with 22 bases separating them. The CDR3 loop spans 15 amino acids. Per the germline V gene, CDR1 is MDHEN and CDR2 is SYDVKM. The CDR3 loop reads CASSLYHRSFPGVYF. The CDR3 nucleotides are TGTGCCAGCAGTTTATACCACAGAAGTTTCCCCGGGGTGTACTTC. Full variable domain (missing parts from reference TRBV28 and TRBJ2-4): DVKVTQSSRYLVKRTGEKVFLECVQDMDHENMFWYRQDPGLGLRLIYFSYDVKMKEKGDIPEGYSVSREKKERFSLILESASTNQTSMYLCASSLYHRSFPGVYFGAGTRLSVL.

The chain is built from TRBV5-1 and TRBJ2-7; 12 bases align to TRBD1. The V segment lost 1 base and the J segment 2 bases; nucleotides outside the gene matches: 4. Germline CDR1 reads SGHRS; CDR2 reads YFSETQ. This CDR3 region has 16 residues. CDR3 region: CASSLLGQGATYEQYF. The CDR3 coding sequence is TGCGCCAGCAGCTTGCTGGGACAGGGGGCGACCTACGAGCAGTACTTC. Full variable domain (remainder filled in from reference TRBV5-1 and TRBJ2-7): KAGVTQTPRYLIKTRGQQVTLSCSPISGHRSVSWYQQTPGQGLQFLFEYFSETQRNKGNFPGRFSGRQFSNSRSEMNVSTLELGDSALYLCASSLLGQGATYEQYFGPGTRLTVT.

In this sample, this clone turned up a few times. The chain joins TRBV7-2 to TRBJ2-7; D gene unclear. The V end was cut by 1 base, the J end by 3 bases, with 13 bases between. This CDR3 contains 15 residues. Germline assignment: CDR1 SGHTA and CDR2 FQGNSA. The CDR3: CASSLGATSVYEQYF. CDR3 bases: TGTGCCAGCAGCTTAGGGGCGACTTCAGTCTACGAGCAGTACTTC.

This clone was counted once. The CDR3 sequence is CASSQDRLVGAGELFF. The CDR3 coding sequence is TGCGCCAGCAGCCAAGATCGACTAGTAGGGGCCGGGGAGCTGTTTTTT. The V gene is TRBV4-3, the J gene TRBJ2-2; perhaps TRBD2 as D (6 bases). The V gene lost 0 bases and the J gene lost 6 bases, with 14 bases spanning the gap. From germline, CDR1 is LGHNA and CDR2 YSLEER. This CDR3 is built from 16 residues.

A few counts support this clone. The V and J genes are TRBV5-4 and TRBJ2-5, with D perhaps being TRBD1 or TRBD2 (5 bases each). This CDR3 contains 13 residues. V shed 4 bases and J shed 5 bases, with 12 bases lying between them. The germline V gene has CDR1 SGHNT and CDR2 YYREEE (reference sequence). The CDR3 DNA is TGTGCCAGCAGCGGGGGAATAGTCGAGACCCAGTACTTC. This sequence encodes CASSGGIVETQYF.

The count of this clone is one. V usage is TRBV5-5 and J usage is TRBJ2-5, with D perhaps being TRBD1 or TRBD2 (5 bases each). Germline CDR1 SGHKS, CDR2 YYEKEE (reference sequence). The CDR3 has 14 residues. V was clipped by 4 bases and J by 3 bases, with 13 bases between them. In nucleotides, the CDR3 is TGTGCCAGCAGCCCCCGGGACGGAAAAGAGACCCAGTACTTC. Its translation is CASSPRDGKETQYF.

This clone was picked up a small number of times. V gene TRBV2 combines with J gene TRBJ2-1; no definite D call. The CDR3 sequence is 15 residues long. V lost 8 bases to trimming and J lost 4 bases, with 18 bases between them. Germline lookup yields CDR1 SNHLY and CDR2 FYNNEI. CDR3 region: CASRISQAVYNEQFF. CDR3 bases: TGTGCCAGCCGCATCTCCCAGGCGGTTTACAATGAGCAGTTCTTC. Full variable domain (remainder filled in from reference TRBV2 and TRBJ2-1): EPEVTQTPSHQVTQMGQEVILRCVPISNHLYFYWYRQILGQKVEFLVSFYNNEISEKSEIFDDQFSVERPDGSNFTLKIRSTKLEDSAMYFCASRISQAVYNEQFFGPGTRLTVL.

This clone was observed a few times. The chain joins TRBV2 to TRBJ2-2; D call uncertain. With 6 bases removed from V and 4 bases from J, the gap between germline ends came to 6 bases. The CDR3 totals 12 residues. Germline CDR1 is SNHLY and CDR2 is FYNNEI. This chain's CDR3 is CASRDLTGELFF. DNA for the CDR3: TGTGCCAGCAGGGACCTCACCGGGGAGCTGTTTTTT.

The chain joins TRBV28 to TRBJ1-2, with TRBD1 identical over 8 bases. This CDR3 is 14 amino acids long. The germline V gene encodes CDR1 MDHEN and CDR2 SYDVKM. V trimming: 5 bases; J trimming: 1 base; junction bases outside the gene matches: 3. CDR3 sequence reads: CASSTGGYNYGYTF. The CDR3 nucleotides read TGTGCCAGCAGTACAGGGGGATATAACTATGGCTACACCTTC.